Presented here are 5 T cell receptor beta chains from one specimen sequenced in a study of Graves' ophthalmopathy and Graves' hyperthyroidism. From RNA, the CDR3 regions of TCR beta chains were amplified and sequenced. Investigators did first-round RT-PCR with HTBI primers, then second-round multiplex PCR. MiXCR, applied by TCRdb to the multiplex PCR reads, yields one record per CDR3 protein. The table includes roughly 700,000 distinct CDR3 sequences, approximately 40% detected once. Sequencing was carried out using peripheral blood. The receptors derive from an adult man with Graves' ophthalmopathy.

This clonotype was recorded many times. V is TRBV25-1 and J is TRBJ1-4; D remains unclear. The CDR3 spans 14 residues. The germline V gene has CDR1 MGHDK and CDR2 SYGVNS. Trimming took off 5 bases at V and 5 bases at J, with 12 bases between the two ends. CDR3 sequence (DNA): TGTGCCAGCAGTCGGTCCCAATCGAATGAAAAACTGTTTTTT. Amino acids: CASSRSQSNEKLFF.

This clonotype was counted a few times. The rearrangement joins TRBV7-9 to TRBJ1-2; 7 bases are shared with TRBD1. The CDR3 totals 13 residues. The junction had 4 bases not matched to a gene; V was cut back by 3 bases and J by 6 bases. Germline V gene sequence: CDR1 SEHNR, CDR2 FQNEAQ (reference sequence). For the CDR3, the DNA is TGTGCCAGCAGCTTGACAGGGTTTCATGGCTACACCTTC. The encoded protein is CASSLTGFHGYTF.

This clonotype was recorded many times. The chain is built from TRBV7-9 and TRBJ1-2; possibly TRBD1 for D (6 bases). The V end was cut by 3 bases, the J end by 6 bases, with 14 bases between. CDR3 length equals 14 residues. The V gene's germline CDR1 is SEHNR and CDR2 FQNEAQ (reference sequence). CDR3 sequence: CASSFYAGEDGYTF. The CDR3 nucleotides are TGTGCCAGCAGCTTCTATGCAGGGGAGGATGGCTACACCTTC. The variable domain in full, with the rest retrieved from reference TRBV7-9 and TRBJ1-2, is DTGVSQNPRHKITKRGQNVTFRCDPISEHNRLYWYRQTLGQGPEFLTYFQNEAQLEKSRLLSDRFSAERPKGSFSTLEIQRTEQGDSAMYLCASSFYAGEDGYTFGSGTRLTVV.

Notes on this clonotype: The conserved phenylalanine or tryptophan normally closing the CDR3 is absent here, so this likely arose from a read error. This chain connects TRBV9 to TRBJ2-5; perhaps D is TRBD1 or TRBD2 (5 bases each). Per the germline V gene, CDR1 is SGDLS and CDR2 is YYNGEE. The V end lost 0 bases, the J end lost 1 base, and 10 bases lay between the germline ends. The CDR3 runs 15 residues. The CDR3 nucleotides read TGTGCCAGCAGCGTAGCGGCAGGGACCCAAGAGACCCAGTACGTC. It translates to CASSVAAGTQETQYV.

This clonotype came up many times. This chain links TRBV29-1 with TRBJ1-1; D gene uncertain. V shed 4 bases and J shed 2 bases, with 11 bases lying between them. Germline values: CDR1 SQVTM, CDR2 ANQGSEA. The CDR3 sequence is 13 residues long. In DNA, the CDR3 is TGCAGCGTTGCCCAGCGCCTTAACACTGAAGCTTTCTTT. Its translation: CSVAQRLNTEAFF.